Following are 27 T cell receptor beta chains from one sample sequenced in a study of cytomegalovirus exposure and HLA in healthy donors. Primers: 60 Vbeta forward and 13 Jbeta reverse. Assay used: immunoSEQ multiplex PCR; TCRdb lists only in-frame clones, some missing. The data show about 80,000 clones, approximately 65% seen once. The specimen was PBMCs. The receptors stem from a male donor in good health and CMV-seropositive.

The rearrangement uses TRBV19 and TRBJ1-1; the match to TRBD1 covers 9 bases. V shed 3 bases, J shed 0 bases, and the junction held 2 bases outside the gene matches. The germline V gene has CDR1 LNHDA and CDR2 SQIVND (reference sequence). The CDR3 is 15 amino acids. For the CDR3, the DNA is TGTGCCAGTAGTATCGGGGACAGGGTGAACACTGAAGCTTTCTTT. Its protein is CASSIGDRVNTEAFF.

The rearrangement joins TRBV10-3 to TRBJ1-1; unclear D gene. Germline lookup yields CDR1 ENHRY and CDR2 SYGVKD. The CDR3 contains 13 residues. With 7 bases removed from V and 0 bases from J, the gap between germline ends came to 9 bases. CDR3 loop: CAIMRSMNTEAFF. CDR3 DNA: TGTGCCATCATGAGAAGTATGAACACTGAAGCTTTCTTT.

The chain has TRBV19 and TRBJ2-7; 9 bases are a match to TRBD2. The junction had 15 bases not matched to a gene; V was cut back by 5 bases and J by 7 bases. The V gene's germline CDR1 is LNHDA and CDR2 SQIVND (reference sequence). This CDR3 contains 16 residues. For the CDR3, the DNA is TGTGCCAGTAGTCCCGGAGGAAGCGGGAGGTCGTGGGAGCAGTACTTC. Encoded protein: CASSPGGSGRSWEQYF.

The sample holds one count of this clone. CDR3 nucleotide sequence: TGTGCCAGCAGCCCGCTGCTAGCTTGGGATACGCAGTATTTT. This gives the protein CASSPLLAWDTQYF. The chain is built from TRBV27 and TRBJ2-3, with D possibly being TRBD2 (5 bases). Trimming pared 6 bases from V and 6 bases from J, leaving 16 bases between. This CDR3 spans 14 amino acids. Germline V CDR1 and CDR2: MNHEY, SMNVEV (reference sequence).

The CDR3 region has the DNA TGTGCCAGCAGTGAACAGGGGGCTCTATTGGAGCAGTACTTC. Translated, it gives CASSEQGALLEQYF. The chain links TRBV6-1 to TRBJ2-5, with 8 bases matching TRBD1. Germline lookup yields CDR1 MNHNS and CDR2 SASEGT. Trimming removed 2 bases from V and 11 bases from J; junction bases left unmatched: 10. This CDR3 spans 14 amino acids.

The V gene is TRBV6-6, the J gene TRBJ2-5; no reliable D call. There are 14 residues in the CDR3. Germline V CDR1 and CDR2: MNHNY, SVGAGI (reference sequence). V was shortened by 2 bases and J by 1 base, with 8 bases between the two germline ends. The CDR3 protein is CASSYDNSQETQYF. The CDR3 DNA reads TGTGCCAGCAGTTACGACAACTCCCAAGAGACCCAGTACTTC.

The genes are TRBV2 and TRBJ1-1; maybe TRBD1 (6 bases). This CDR3 contains 13 residues. Trimming took 4 bases from V and 8 from J, leaving 14 bases between them. Germline CDR1 reads SNHLY; CDR2 reads FYNNEI. CDR3 residues: CASSVFSGVEAFF. CDR3 bases: TGTGCCAGCAGTGTGTTCTCAGGGGTAGAAGCTTTCTTT.

This chain uses TRBV6-6 with TRBJ1-1; no reliable D call. CDR1 is MNHNY and CDR2 is SVGAGI in the germline V gene (reference sequence). This CDR3 contains 12 residues. V lost 0 bases to trimming and J lost 7 bases, with 6 bases between them. This CDR3 is CASSYSSDEAFF. CDR3 sequence (DNA): TGTGCCAGCAGTTACTCAAGCGATGAAGCTTTCTTT.

The chain employs TRBV27 and TRBJ1-5, with 9 nucleotides matching TRBD1. From germline, CDR1 is MNHEY and CDR2 SMNVEV (reference sequence). The V gene end was trimmed by 5 bases and the J gene end by 7 bases; junction bases not matched to a gene: 9. There are 15 residues in the CDR3. The CDR3 loop is CASSPSTGGNQPQHF. The DNA of the CDR3 is TGTGCCAGCAGTCCATCGACAGGGGGGAACCAGCCCCAGCATTTT.

This clone occurred a few times. This sequence joins TRBV7-9 and TRBJ2-5; D is possibly TRBD2 (5 bases). The V end lost 4 bases, the J end lost 2 bases, and 14 bases lay between the germline ends. The CDR3 is 15 amino acids. Germline V gene data show CDR1 as SEHNR and CDR2 as FQNEAQ (reference sequence). CDR3 DNA: TGTGCCAGCAGCTGGCGAGGGTCGGGACAAGAGACCCAGTACTTC. Encoded protein: CASSWRGSGQETQYF.

This clone has more than one count but fewer than ten. The chain recombines TRBV5-1 with TRBJ2-2; 11 bases are a match to TRBD2. CDR3 length: 16 amino acids. V trimming: 6 bases; J trimming: 1 base; junction bases outside the gene matches: 5. In germline, CDR1 is SGHRS, CDR2 YFSETQ. For the CDR3, the DNA is TGCGCCAGCACCTCGGGACTAGCGGTGAACACCGGGGAGCTGTTTTTT. Its translation: CASTSGLAVNTGELFF.

This sequence joins TRBV4-1 and TRBJ1-1; no reliable D call. Trimming left V 4 bases short and J 0 bases short, with 15 bases between. CDR3 length: 16 residues. The germline V gene encodes CDR1 MGHRA and CDR2 YSYEKL. CDR3 DNA: TGCGCCAGCAGCCCCGCGGAGGCTAGTATGAACACTGAAGCTTTCTTT. This translates into CASSPAEASMNTEAFF.

V and J are TRBV9 and TRBJ1-1; the D gene is possibly TRBD1 (6 bases). This CDR3 spans 14 amino acids. The germline V and J ends were trimmed by 4 bases and 0 bases, with 10 bases remaining between them. Germline loops: CDR1 SGDLS, CDR2 YYNGEE. CDR3 sequence (DNA): TGTGCCAGCAGCAAAGGGGGTATGAACACTGAAGCTTTCTTT. This codes for CASSKGGMNTEAFF. Based on the CDR3 plus reference TRBV9 and TRBJ1-1, the full variable domain is DSGVTQTPKHLITATGQRVTLRCSPRSGDLSVYWYQQSLDQGLQFLIQYYNGEERAKGNILERFSAQQFPDLHSELNLSSLELGDSALYFCASSKGGMNTEAFFGQGTRLTVV.

This clone appeared a single time. The chain joins TRBV27 to TRBJ2-1; 10 bases align to TRBD2. J was trimmed by 0 bases and V by 3 bases; bases with no gene match: 8. The V gene's germline CDR1 is MNHEY and CDR2 SMNVEV (reference sequence). This CDR3 contains 18 residues. The CDR3 region is CASSFGGSGGASYNEQFF. The CDR3, as DNA: TGTGCCAGCAGTTTTGGAGGGAGCGGGGGGGCCTCCTACAATGAGCAGTTCTTC.

This rearrangement joins TRBV28 to TRBJ2-3, with TRBD2 identical over 12 bases. V was clipped by 6 bases and J by 4 bases; unmatched bases: 8. This CDR3 contains 16 residues. Germline assignment: CDR1 MDHEN and CDR2 SYDVKM. The CDR3 loop is CASSPSGRAEPDTQYF. In DNA form, the CDR3 reads TGTGCCAGCAGCCCTAGCGGGAGGGCCGAGCCAGATACGCAGTATTTT.

This rearrangement joins TRBV10-3 to TRBJ1-3, with D maybe TRBD1 (5 bases). Germline assignment: CDR1 ENHRY and CDR2 SYGVKD. This CDR3 is 14 amino acids long. The ends were cut back, 5 bases at V and 4 bases at J, with 12 bases in the middle. The CDR3 sequence: CAISPREGGNTIYF. CDR3 sequence (DNA): TGTGCCATCAGTCCCAGGGAGGGCGGAAACACCATATATTTT.

This chain connects TRBV7-6 to TRBJ2-1; a possible D gene is TRBD1 (5 bases). The CDR3 length is 13 residues. V lost 3 bases and J 8 bases, leaving 11 bases between the germline ends. Germline V gene sequence: CDR1 SGHVS, CDR2 FNYEAQ. Written as DNA, the CDR3 is TGTGCCAGCAGCTTCAGGGTAACAGATGAGCAGTTCTTC. It is translated as CASSFRVTDEQFF.

With regard to this clone: One junction end disagrees with the germline gene, perhaps due to a read error. The V gene is TRBV7-2, the J gene TRBJ1-2; 9 bases map to TRBD1. This CDR3 has 12 residues. Germline CDR1 reads SGHTA; CDR2 reads FQGNSA. CDR3 region: CASSLARQGVSF. The CDR3 DNA sequence: TGTGCCAGCAGCTTAGCCCGACAGGGGGTCTCCTTC.

The V gene is TRBV5-1, the J gene TRBJ2-3, with D tentatively TRBD2 (6 bases). Germline CDR1 reads SGHRS; CDR2 reads YFSETQ. Trimming shortened V by 2 bases and J by 1 base, and 11 bases separated the two germline ends. The CDR3 runs 15 residues. The CDR3 sequence: CASSLPPGGTDTQYF. CDR3 DNA: TGCGCCAGCAGCTTACCGCCGGGGGGCACAGATACGCAGTATTTT. The complete variable domain, with remaining parts taken from reference TRBV5-1 and TRBJ2-3, reads KAGVTQTPRYLIKTRGQQVTLSCSPISGHRSVSWYQQTPGQGLQFLFEYFSETQRNKGNFPGRFSGRQFSNSRSEMNVSTLELGDSALYLCASSLPPGGTDTQYFGPGTRLTVL.

This chain joins TRBV19 and TRBJ1-1; D is unresolved. Germline values: CDR1 LNHDA, CDR2 SQIVND (reference sequence). CDR3 size: 12 residues. Trimming took 4 bases from V and 0 from J, leaving 3 bases between them. The DNA for the CDR3 is TGTGCCAGTAGTACAGTGAACACTGAAGCTTTCTTT. Translation gives CASSTVNTEAFF.

This chain links TRBV30 with TRBJ1-6, with D possibly being TRBD1 (6 bases). Germline V gives CDR1 GTSNPN, CDR2 SVGIG (reference sequence). V lost 4 bases and J 7 bases, leaving 14 bases between the germline ends. The CDR3 covers 14 residues. CDR3 nucleotides: TGTGCCTGGAAGCCCGGGACAAGGAATTCACCCCTCCACTTT. Its protein product is CAWKPGTRNSPLHF.

Only a few counts were recorded for this clone. V and J are TRBV15 and TRBJ1-1; unclear D gene. Trimming took off 7 bases at V and 0 bases at J, with 9 bases between the two ends. The CDR3 totals 13 residues. Germline V CDR1 and CDR2: LNHNV, YYDKDF (reference sequence). CDR3 DNA: TGTGCCACCAACGGAGACATGAACACTGAAGCTTTCTTT. It codes for CATNGDMNTEAFF.

The CDR3: CASSLRDFSVLTF. The CDR3 DNA follows: TGCGCCAGCAGCTTGCGGGACTTCAGCGTCCTGACTTTC. The chain is built from TRBV5-1 and TRBJ2-6; a weak D match, TRBD2 (6 bases). The CDR3 spans 13 residues. Germline V gene data show CDR1 as SGHRS and CDR2 as YFSETQ. V lost 1 base and J 12 bases, leaving 11 bases between the germline ends.

This chain connects TRBV6-1 to TRBJ1-3; a possible D gene is TRBD1 (6 bases). CDR3 length equals 15 residues. Germline CDR1 is MNHNS and CDR2 is SASEGT. The germline V and J ends were trimmed by 4 bases and 1 base, with 11 bases remaining between them. The DNA of the CDR3 is TGTGCCAGCAGTGTGCGGGGGCCTTCTGGAAACACCATATATTTT. Its protein is CASSVRGPSGNTIYF.

This chain joins TRBV19 and TRBJ2-5; 8 bases line up with TRBD2. The V gene's germline CDR1 is LNHDA and CDR2 SQIVND (reference sequence). Trimming at V came to 1 base and at J to 4 bases, leaving 5 bases not matched to a gene. This CDR3 is 15 amino acids long. For the CDR3, the DNA is TGTGCCAGTAGTATAGCGGGGGGGGCCGGAGAGACCCAGTACTTC. It encodes CASSIAGGAGETQYF.

V and J are TRBV15 and TRBJ1-5; D not certain. The CDR3 has 15 amino acids. Germline V gene sequence: CDR1 LNHNV, CDR2 YYDKDF (reference sequence). Trimming took 0 bases from V and 1 from J, leaving 7 bases between them. The CDR3 nucleotides read TGTGCCACCAGCAGAGATGGGAGGAGCAATCAGCCCCAGCATTTT. Translation gives CATSRDGRSNQPQHF.

The V and J genes are TRBV7-2 and TRBJ1-2; 8 bases are shared with TRBD1. The CDR3 runs to 14 residues. V gave up 5 bases and J gave up 4 bases; unmatched junction bases: 6. Germline V gene sequence: CDR1 SGHTA, CDR2 FQGNSA. CDR3 protein: CASSTRTGSYGYTF. CDR3 sequence (DNA): TGTGCCAGCAGCACCCGGACAGGGAGCTATGGCTACACCTTC.